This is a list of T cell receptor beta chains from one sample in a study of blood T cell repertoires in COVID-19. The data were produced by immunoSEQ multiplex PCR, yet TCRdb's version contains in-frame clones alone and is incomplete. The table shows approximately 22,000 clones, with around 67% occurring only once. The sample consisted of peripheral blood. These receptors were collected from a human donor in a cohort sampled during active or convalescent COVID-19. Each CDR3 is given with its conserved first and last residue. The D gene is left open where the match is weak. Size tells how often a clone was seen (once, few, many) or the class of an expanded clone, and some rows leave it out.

cdr3_nt: TGTGCCAGCAGCTCTACTAGCGGGGTCTCCTACGAGCAGTACTTC
cdr3_aa: CASSSTSGVSYEQYF
d_call: TRBD2
v_call: TRBV6-5
clone_size: NA
j_call: TRBJ2-7

cdr3_nt: TGCAGCATAGGACAGGGGAGGAATCAGCCCCAGCATTTT
cdr3_aa: CSIGQGRNQPQHF
d_call: TRBD1
v_call: TRBV29-1
clone_size: few
j_call: TRBJ1-5

cdr3_nt: TGTGCCAGTAAAGTTGGGGGCCTCAACACCGGGGAGCTGTTTTTT
cdr3_aa: CASKVGGLNTGELFF
d_call: NA
v_call: TRBV19
clone_size: NA
j_call: TRBJ2-2

cdr3_nt: TGTGCCAGCAGTTTGGTGGGCCTCTTCCTCCACTTT
cdr3_aa: CASSLVGLFLHF
d_call: NA
v_call: TRBV28
clone_size: NA
j_call: TRBJ1-6

cdr3_nt: TGTGCCAGCAGCTTTAGCGGGATGGCCTACGAGCAGTACTTC
cdr3_aa: CASSFSGMAYEQYF
d_call: TRBD2
v_call: TRBV11-2
clone_size: medium-sized
j_call: TRBJ2-7

cdr3_nt: TGTGCCTGGAGTAGGAGCAGCGTCTATGGCTACACCTTC
cdr3_aa: CAWSRSSVYGYTF
d_call: NA
v_call: TRBV30
clone_size: NA
j_call: TRBJ1-2

cdr3_nt: TGTGCCAGCAGTTTAGGGACAGGGAGAAATTCACCCCTCCACTTT
cdr3_aa: CASSLGTGRNSPLHF
d_call: TRBD1
v_call: TRBV28
clone_size: NA
j_call: TRBJ1-6

cdr3_nt: TGTGCCAGCAGCCAGGAGTTCACAGATACGCAGTATTTT
cdr3_aa: CASSQEFTDTQYF
d_call: NA
v_call: TRBV4-2
clone_size: NA
j_call: TRBJ2-3

cdr3_nt: TGTGCCAGCAGCTTAGGGCAGGGGGCACCCTATGAAGCTTTCTTT
cdr3_aa: CASSLGQGAPYEAFF
d_call: TRBD1
v_call: TRBV11-2
clone_size: NA
j_call: TRBJ1-1

cdr3_nt: TGTGCCAGCAGCTTGGGTGGGACACTTAATCAGCCCCAGCATTTT
cdr3_aa: CASSLGGTLNQPQHF
d_call: NA
v_call: TRBV5-5
clone_size: NA
j_call: TRBJ1-5

cdr3_nt: TGTGCCAGCAGTCCCGAGAGGACAGGCAGGGGCACTGAAGCTTTCTTT
cdr3_aa: CASSPERTGRGTEAFF
d_call: TRBD1
v_call: TRBV27
clone_size: NA
j_call: TRBJ1-1

cdr3_nt: TGTGCCAGCAGCTTCTCCCAGGGGGCGCGGACAGATACGCAGTATTTT
cdr3_aa: CASSFSQGARTDTQYF
d_call: TRBD1
v_call: TRBV7-8
clone_size: NA
j_call: TRBJ2-3

cdr3_nt: TGTGCCAGCAGTCGTACGGGGAGCTACACCTTC
cdr3_aa: CASSRTGSYTF
d_call: NA
v_call: TRBV6-5
clone_size: NA
j_call: TRBJ1-2

cdr3_nt: TGCAGCGTCCAGGGGGTCGGGACAGGGGCCTATGGCTACACCTTC
cdr3_aa: CSVQGVGTGAYGYTF
d_call: TRBD1
v_call: TRBV29-1
clone_size: NA
j_call: TRBJ1-2

cdr3_nt: TGTGCCAGCAGCTACGGGACTCTCTATGGCTACACCTTC
cdr3_aa: CASSYGTLYGYTF
d_call: NA
v_call: TRBV7-2
clone_size: once
j_call: TRBJ1-2

cdr3_nt: TGTGCCAGCAGTTACCGGACAGGGTCGGGTGACTATGGCTACACCTTC
cdr3_aa: CASSYRTGSGDYGYTF
d_call: TRBD1
v_call: TRBV6-2/TRBV6-3
clone_size: NA
j_call: TRBJ1-2

cdr3_nt: TGTGCCAGCAGCCTCGGACAGAACTATGGCTACACCTTC
cdr3_aa: CASSLGQNYGYTF
d_call: NA
v_call: TRBV28
clone_size: few
j_call: TRBJ1-2

cdr3_nt: TGTGCCAGCGAAAATGCAGGGACCGGGGAGCTGTTTTTT
cdr3_aa: CASENAGTGELFF
d_call: NA
v_call: TRBV6-5
clone_size: NA
j_call: TRBJ2-2

cdr3_nt: TGTGCCAGTTCTCCGGGACTAGCATTAAATGAGCAGTTCTTC
cdr3_aa: CASSPGLALNEQFF
d_call: TRBD2
v_call: TRBV19
clone_size: NA
j_call: TRBJ2-1

cdr3_nt: TGTGCCACCGACAGGGCCACTAGCACAGATACGCAGTATTTT
cdr3_aa: CATDRATSTDTQYF
d_call: TRBD1
v_call: TRBV2
clone_size: NA
j_call: TRBJ2-3

cdr3_nt: TGCGCCAGCAGCCTGCGGGGAGATCGGAACACCGGGGAGCTGTTTTTT
cdr3_aa: CASSLRGDRNTGELFF
d_call: NA
v_call: TRBV4-1
clone_size: NA
j_call: TRBJ2-2

cdr3_nt: TGTGCCAGCTCTTGGGCAGTCGCAGAAAAACTGTTTTTT
cdr3_aa: CASSWAVAEKLFF
d_call: NA
v_call: TRBV18
clone_size: NA
j_call: TRBJ1-4

cdr3_nt: TGCGCCAGCAGTGAGAACGGTAGAAACATTCAGTACTTC
cdr3_aa: CASSENGRNIQYF
d_call: NA
v_call: TRBV10-1
clone_size: NA
j_call: TRBJ2-4

cdr3_nt: TGTGCCAGCAGTGAAATGTCGAACAGGGGACTAGGCTACGAGCAGTACTTC
cdr3_aa: CASSEMSNRGLGYEQYF
d_call: NA
v_call: TRBV6-1
clone_size: once
j_call: TRBJ2-7

cdr3_nt: TGTGCCAGTAGTTTCGTGGGACACGACACCGGGGAGCTGTTTTTT
cdr3_aa: CASSFVGHDTGELFF
d_call: NA
v_call: TRBV19
clone_size: once
j_call: TRBJ2-2

cdr3_nt: TGTGCCAGCAATCGGGCAGGGGTAAACAATGAGCAGTTCTTC
cdr3_aa: CASNRAGVNNEQFF
d_call: NA
v_call: TRBV27
clone_size: NA
j_call: TRBJ2-1

cdr3_nt: TGTGCCAGCAGCCGAGGACTAGCACGGGAGACCCAGTACTTC
cdr3_aa: CASSRGLARETQYF
d_call: TRBD2
v_call: TRBV5-4
clone_size: few
j_call: TRBJ2-5

cdr3_nt: TGTGCCAGCAGCTCAAGCGGGAGGGACACCGGGGAGCTGTTTTTT
cdr3_aa: CASSSSGRDTGELFF
d_call: TRBD2
v_call: TRBV11-3
clone_size: few
j_call: TRBJ2-2

cdr3_nt: TGTGCCAGCAGCTTGGGGCCCGTTAACTCCTACGAGCAGTACTTC
cdr3_aa: CASSLGPVNSYEQYF
d_call: NA
v_call: TRBV5-5
clone_size: NA
j_call: TRBJ2-7

cdr3_nt: TGTGCCAGTAGTAAAGGGAGGAACACTGAAGCTTTCTTT
cdr3_aa: CASSKGRNTEAFF
d_call: NA
v_call: TRBV19
clone_size: NA
j_call: TRBJ1-1

cdr3_nt: TGTGCCAGCAGCTCCCGACTAGCGGGAGGGAGGAAGTACTTC
cdr3_aa: CASSSRLAGGRKYF
d_call: TRBD2
v_call: TRBV11-2
clone_size: NA
j_call: TRBJ2-7

cdr3_nt: TGTGCCAGTGGAACAGGGGGAAGGACTGAAGCTTTCTTT
cdr3_aa: CASGTGGRTEAFF
d_call: TRBD1
v_call: TRBV28
clone_size: NA
j_call: TRBJ1-1

cdr3_nt: TGTGCCAGCAAAGATGGGCAGGGGCAGAACACTGAAGCTTTCTTT
cdr3_aa: CASKDGQGQNTEAFF
d_call: NA
v_call: TRBV27
clone_size: NA
j_call: TRBJ1-1

cdr3_nt: TGTGCCAGCAGTCTACAGGGGCTCGGGACCCAGTACTTC
cdr3_aa: CASSLQGLGTQYF
d_call: TRBD1
v_call: TRBV28
clone_size: NA
j_call: TRBJ2-5

cdr3_nt: TGTGCCAGCAGCCAAGGACTAGGTCCGTCAAACATTCAGTACTTC
cdr3_aa: CASSQGLGPSNIQYF
d_call: NA
v_call: TRBV3-1/TRBV3-2
clone_size: few
j_call: TRBJ2-4

cdr3_nt: TGTGCCACCAGTGATTTGTGGCCCGCCTGGGGGGACACTGAAGCTTTCTTT
cdr3_aa: CATSDLWPAWGDTEAFF
d_call: NA
v_call: TRBV24-1
clone_size: NA
j_call: TRBJ1-1

cdr3_nt: TGTGCCAGCAGCTTAACTCGATATTCACCCCTCCACTTT
cdr3_aa: CASSLTRYSPLHF
d_call: NA
v_call: TRBV11-2
clone_size: medium-sized
j_call: TRBJ1-6